Below are 5 T cell receptor beta chains sequenced from a single sample in a study of neurological immune-mediated disorders. MiXCR, applied by TCRdb to the 5' RACE reads, yields one record per CDR3 protein. The repertoire holds about 59,000 distinct CDR3 sequences, with under 4.5% as singletons. Material: PBMCs. The receptors here all came from a woman aged 25 to 39 with multiple sclerosis.

The V and J genes are TRBV5-1 and TRBJ2-1; a weak D match, TRBD1 (6 bases). The CDR3 covers 13 residues. Trimming removed 4 bases at V and 5 bases at J, with 10 bases between. The germline CDR1 and CDR2 sequences are SGHRS and YFSETQ. CDR3 DNA: TGCGCCAGCAGCGCCGGACAGAACAATGAGCAGTTCTTC. Translated: CASSAGQNNEQFF.

This clonotype has ten or more counts. The junction shows a germline mismatch at one end, possibly a read error. The chain is built from TRBV7-8 and TRBJ1-6; 9 nucleotides match TRBD1. This CDR3 is built from 14 residues. CDR1 SGHVS and CDR2 FQNEAQ come from the germline V gene. CDR3 nucleotides: TGTGCCAGCAGCCAGGACAGGGGCAGTTCACCCCTCAACTTT. It yields the protein CASSQDRGSSPLNF.

This clonotype was seen at least ten times. The chain couples TRBV20-1 to TRBJ1-5; a weak D match, TRBD1 (5 bases). This CDR3 region has 15 residues. The germline CDR1 and CDR2 sequences are DFQATT and SNEGSKA (reference sequence). The ends were cut back, 1 base at V and 2 bases at J, with 12 bases in the middle. CDR3 coding DNA: TGCAGTGCTAGAGTCCCGGGCAGGGGCAATCAGCCCCAGCATTTT. This codes for CSARVPGRGNQPQHF.

This clonotype was seen ten or more times. V usage is TRBV20-1 and J usage is TRBJ2-1; 9 bases line up with TRBD2. CDR3 size: 14 residues. Trimming cost V 3 bases and J 5 bases; bases outside gene matches: 5. Germline assignment: CDR1 DFQATT and CDR2 SNEGSKA (reference sequence). The CDR3 sequence: CSARDSSGNNEQFF. The CDR3 DNA is TGCAGTGCTAGGGATTCTAGCGGGAACAATGAGCAGTTCTTC.

This clonotype has ten or more counts. The rearrangement links TRBV25-1 to TRBJ2-3; D may match TRBD1 or TRBD2 (5 bases each). The CDR3 contains 12 residues. Germline assignment: CDR1 MGHDK and CDR2 SYGVNS. V was cut by 5 bases and J by 6 bases, with 9 bases left in between. The CDR3 region is CASSSGTDTQYF. CDR3 nucleotides: TGTGCCAGCAGTTCAGGGACCGATACGCAGTATTTT.